This TCR beta chain is drawn from a study of post-analysis software for immune sequencing data. About the study: The patients showed relapsing-remitting, secondary progressive and progressive-relapsing multiple sclerosis courses. Findings of the study overall: Samples sharing a preparation batch grouped tightly together when assessed by F measure. Patients carried roughly 5 TRBV segments more frequently than controls did, and TRBV5-6, TRBV5-1 and TRBV20-1 were among them. Compared with controls, patients showed significantly lower normalized Chao1 diversity.

The TCR beta cDNA libraries carried unique molecular identifiers. The authors obtained 500,000 or so cDNA molecules from around 1 to 9.1 million T cells. TCRdb called the PCR reads again in MiXCR, with one record for every CDR3 protein. The sample has about 810,000 distinct CDR3 sequences, around 53% seen once; the top ten hold roughly 4.4%. As to this clonotype: Its antigen is unknown.

V shed 3 bases, J shed 6 bases, and the junction held 9 bases outside the gene matches. This CDR3 has 16 residues. Per the germline V gene, CDR1 is ENHRY and CDR2 is SYGVKD. The sample was blood. The sequence was obtained from a girl aged 5 to 17 with multiple sclerosis. The genes are TRBV10-3 and TRBJ1-5; 9 nucleotides agree with TRBD1. The CDR3 protein is CAISESDRGIGQPQHF. In DNA form, the CDR3 reads TGTGCCATCAGTGAATCGGACAGGGGAATTGGTCAGCCCCAGCATTTT.